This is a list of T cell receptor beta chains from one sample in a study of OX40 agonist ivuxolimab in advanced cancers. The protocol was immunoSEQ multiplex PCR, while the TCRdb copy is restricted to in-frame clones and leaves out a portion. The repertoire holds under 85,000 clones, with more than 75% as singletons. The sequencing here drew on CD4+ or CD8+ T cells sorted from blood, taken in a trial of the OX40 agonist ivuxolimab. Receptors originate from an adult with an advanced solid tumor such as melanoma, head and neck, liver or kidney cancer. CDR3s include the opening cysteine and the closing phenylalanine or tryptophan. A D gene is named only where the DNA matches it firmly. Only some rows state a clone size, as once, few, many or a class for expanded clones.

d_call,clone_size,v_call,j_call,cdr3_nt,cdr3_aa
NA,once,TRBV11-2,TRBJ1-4,TGTGCCAGCAGCCCCCGGGACCTAGGGGAAAAACTGTTTTTT,CASSPRDLGEKLFF
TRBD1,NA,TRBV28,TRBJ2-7,TGTGCCAGCACCAATTCCGGGACAGGAGGGTGGGATCCCTACGAGCAGTACTTC,CASTNSGTGGWDPYEQYF
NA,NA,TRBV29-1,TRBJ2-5,TGCAGCGTTGAGGGCCGGAACCAAGAGACCCAGTACTTC,CSVEGRNQETQYF
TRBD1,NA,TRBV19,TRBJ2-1,TGTGCCAGTAGGGCAGGACAGGGGGCCTTTGAGCAGTTCTTC,CASRAGQGAFEQFF
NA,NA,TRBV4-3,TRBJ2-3,TGCGCCAGCAGCCAAGATGTTAATCCTAGCACAGATACGCAGTATTTT,CASSQDVNPSTDTQYF
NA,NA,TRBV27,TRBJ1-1,TGTGCCAGCAGTTTCCTGAACACTGAAGCTTTCTTT,CASSFLNTEAFF
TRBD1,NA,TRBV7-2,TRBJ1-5,TGTGCCAGCAGCCTAAGATGGGGACAGGCACCCCAGCATTTT,CASSLRWGQAPQHF
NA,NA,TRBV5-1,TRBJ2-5,TGCGCCAGCAGCTTGGGACGGGTACAAGAGACCCAGTACTTC,CASSLGRVQETQYF
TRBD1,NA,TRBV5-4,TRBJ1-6,TGTGCCAGCAGCTTGTGGGACAGGGGAAATTCACCCCTCCACTTT,CASSLWDRGNSPLHF
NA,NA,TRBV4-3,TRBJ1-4,TGCGCCAGCAGCCAGGACCATTTCGGGTTGGGGGAAAAACTGTTTTTT,CASSQDHFGLGEKLFF
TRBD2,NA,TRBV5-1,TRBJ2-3,TGCGCCAGCAGCCCCGGGACTAGCGGGGGGGCAGATACGCAGTATTTT,CASSPGTSGGADTQYF
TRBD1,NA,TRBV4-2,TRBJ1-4,TGTGCCAGCAGCCGGGATACAGGGGGCCGAGGTGAAAAACTGTTTTTT,CASSRDTGGRGEKLFF
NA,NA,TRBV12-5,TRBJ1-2,TGTGCTAGTGGTTTAAGAACTAACTATGGCTACACCTTC,CASGLRTNYGYTF